The 32 T cell receptor beta chains below all came from one sample that was sequenced in a study of blood T cell repertoires in COVID-19. Sequenced by immunoSEQ multiplex PCR; TCRdb stores in-frame clones only, minus some. In the table there are 80,000 or so clones, roughly 88% of which are singletons. Sequenced: peripheral blood. Receptors originate from a woman aged 45-65 years in a cohort sampled during active COVID-19.

The chain couples TRBV19 to TRBJ1-4; tentative D call: TRBD1 (5 bases). V shed 7 bases and J shed 7 bases, with 16 bases lying between them. CDR1 LNHDA and CDR2 SQIVND come from the germline V gene (reference sequence). The CDR3 is 14 amino acids. CDR3 in amino acids: CASTPQGRVEKLFF. The DNA for the CDR3 is TGTGCCAGTACCCCGCAGGGAAGGGTTGAAAAACTGTTTTTT.

This chain uses TRBV28 with TRBJ2-2; D remains ambiguous. V lost 8 bases to trimming and J lost 0 bases, with 10 bases between them. There are 14 residues in the CDR3. Germline-derived CDR1 and CDR2 are MDHEN and SYDVKM. CDR3 region: CASLSATNTGELFF. The CDR3, as DNA: TGTGCCAGCTTAAGCGCCACGAACACCGGGGAGCTGTTTTTT.

The chain is built from TRBV19 and TRBJ2-3; a weak D match, TRBD2 (6 bases). The V and J ends lost 4 bases and 2 bases respectively, with 13 bases between them. This CDR3 comprises 15 residues. The germline V gene encodes CDR1 LNHDA and CDR2 SQIVND (reference sequence). The CDR3 region is CASSRGEGSTDTQYF. The CDR3 DNA reads TGTGCCAGTAGTAGGGGGGAAGGATCCACAGATACGCAGTATTTT.

A word on this clone: An end of the junction does not agree with germline; a read error may underlie this. The chain carries TRBV2 and TRBJ2-3; perhaps TRBD2 as D (6 bases). CDR3 size: 15 residues. Germline loops: CDR1 SNHLY, CDR2 FYNNEI. In DNA form, the CDR3 reads TGTGCTAGCAAGTTGGGGGACTTGCCCACAGATACGCAGTATTTT. Its translation is CASKLGDLPTDTQYF.

The chain links TRBV30 to TRBJ1-5, with D perhaps TRBD1 (5 bases). CDR1 and CDR2 from the germline V gene are GTSNPN and SVGIG (reference sequence). The CDR3 has 12 amino acids. V was trimmed by 8 bases and J by 3 bases, leaving 11 bases between them. The CDR3 nucleotides are TGTGCCGCAAGGGGTAACAATCAGCCCCAGCATTTT. Its protein product is CAARGNNQPQHF.

This chain connects TRBV4-1 to TRBJ1-5, with D possibly TRBD1 on 6 matching bases. Germline CDR1 MGHRA, CDR2 YSYEKL. The germline V and J ends were trimmed by 5 bases and 5 bases, with 22 bases remaining between them. The CDR3 contains 17 residues. CDR3 protein: CASSTSGTLLRDQPQHF. The CDR3 DNA reads as TGCGCCAGCAGCACGTCCGGGACACTTCTTAGGGATCAGCCCCAGCATTTT.

V usage is TRBV19 and J usage is TRBJ2-1; a possible D gene is TRBD2 (5 bases). Germline V CDR1 and CDR2: LNHDA, SQIVND (reference sequence). The length of the CDR3 is 15 residues. V lost 3 bases and J lost 2, with 11 bases in between. CDR3 DNA: TGTGCCAGTAGTATTAGTGCGGGTCCCTACAATGAGCAGTTCTTC. Protein: CASSISAGPYNEQFF.

The V gene is TRBV24-1, the J gene TRBJ2-2; D uncertain. CDR1 is KGHDR and CDR2 is SFDVKD in the germline V gene. This CDR3 comprises 14 residues. The V and J ends lost 5 bases and 3 bases respectively, with 9 bases between them. CDR3 in amino acids: CATSGASDTGELFF. In DNA form, the CDR3 reads TGTGCCACCAGTGGTGCCTCGGACACCGGGGAGCTGTTTTTT.

The gene calls are TRBV6-1 and TRBJ2-1, with D tentatively TRBD2 (6 bases). V was clipped by 4 bases and J by 4 bases, with 26 bases between them. CDR1 and CDR2 from the germline V gene are MNHNS and SASEGT. The CDR3 totals 19 residues. CDR3 nucleotides: TGTGCCAGCAGTGGAGGGGAAGACCGGGACTCTCATATATACAATGAGCAGTTCTTC. Residues: CASSGGEDRDSHIYNEQFF.

This clone was seen once. This chain joins TRBV7-4 and TRBJ2-7, with TRBD1 identical over 7 bases. Trimming removed 2 bases from V and 4 bases from J; junction bases left unmatched: 8. Germline V gene lookup returns CDR1 SGHVT and CDR2 SQSDAQ. CDR3 length: 15 residues. The CDR3 here is CASSLTGEGAYEQYF. The CDR3 region has the DNA TGTGCCAGCAGCTTAACCGGCGAGGGGGCTTACGAGCAGTACTTC.

This clone has just one count. The gene calls are TRBV2 and TRBJ1-3; D is perhaps TRBD1 (5 bases). V gave up 2 bases and J gave up 3 bases, with 8 bases separating them. This CDR3 comprises 14 residues. Germline V gene data show CDR1 as SNHLY and CDR2 as FYNNEI. The CDR3 sequence: CASSEQGVGNTIYF. The CDR3, as DNA: TGTGCCAGCAGTGAACAAGGGGTTGGAAACACCATATATTTT.

The CDR3 sequence is CASSPGQMNTEAFF. The CDR3 DNA reads TGTGCCAGCTCACCGGGACAGATGAACACTGAAGCTTTCTTT. This rearrangement joins TRBV18 to TRBJ1-1, with 7 bases that match TRBD1. CDR3 length: 14 residues. The trim removed 3 bases at V and 0 bases at J, leaving 1 base unmatched. Germline assignment: CDR1 KGHSH and CDR2 LQKENI.

The chain has TRBV7-9 and TRBJ2-3, with D perhaps matching TRBD1 (6 bases). Trimming stripped 5 bases from V and 5 bases from J, with 14 bases between. Germline V CDR1 and CDR2: SEHNR, FQNEAQ (reference sequence). The CDR3 extends over 14 amino acids. CDR3 amino acids: CASSPQGRGDTQYF. The CDR3 DNA sequence: TGTGCCAGCAGCCCACAGGGTCGGGGAGATACGCAGTATTTT.

This clone was detected only a few times. The junction does not match germline at one end; this may be a read error. The chain combines TRBV20-1 with TRBJ1-1; 8 positions match TRBD1. This CDR3 comprises 11 residues. Germline CDR1 reads DFQATT; CDR2 reads SNEGSKA (reference sequence). CDR3 residues: CSARTGDSPIF. The CDR3 DNA reads as TGCAGTGCTAGGACAGGGGATAGCCCAATTTTT.

The chain links TRBV19 to TRBJ2-7, with unresolved D. With 5 bases removed from V and 3 bases from J, the gap between germline ends came to 5 bases. The CDR3 runs 11 residues. Germline V lookup: CDR1 LNHDA, CDR2 SQIVND (reference sequence). CDR3: CASSRNYEQYF. The CDR3 DNA sequence: TGTGCCAGTAGTCGTAACTACGAGCAGTACTTC.

This chain connects TRBV19 to TRBJ2-1; TRBD1 matches at 10 bases. The CDR3 length is 15 residues. V trimming: 3 bases; J trimming: 6 bases; junction bases outside the gene matches: 5. From germline, CDR1 is LNHDA and CDR2 SQIVND (reference sequence). CDR3 amino acids: CASSIRDRGGNEQFF. Here the CDR3 DNA reads TGTGCCAGTAGTATCCGGGACAGGGGTGGCAATGAGCAGTTCTTC.

The V and J genes are TRBV10-1 and TRBJ2-3; D uncertain. This CDR3 is built from 14 residues. V lost 3 bases and J 3 bases, leaving 10 bases between the germline ends. The germline CDR1 and CDR2 sequences are WNHNN and SYGVQD (reference sequence). The CDR3 region has the DNA TGCGCCAGCAGTGACCTAGTCGGTACAGATACGCAGTATTTT. It translates to CASSDLVGTDTQYF.

V gene TRBV30 combines with J gene TRBJ2-1; 7 positions match TRBD2. Trimming cost V 0 bases and J 9 bases; bases outside gene matches: 11. The V gene's germline CDR1 is GTSNPN and CDR2 SVGIG (reference sequence). The length of the CDR3 is 15 residues. This CDR3 is CAWSVSASGRSEQFF. The CDR3 DNA reads as TGTGCCTGGAGTGTAAGTGCTAGCGGCCGTTCTGAGCAGTTCTTC.

The chain couples TRBV7-7 to TRBJ2-2, with 10 bases lining up with TRBD2. Trimming at V came to 5 bases and at J to 4 bases, leaving 10 bases not matched to a gene. Per the germline V gene, CDR1 is SSHAT and CDR2 is FNYEAQ (reference sequence). The CDR3 is 17 residues long. CDR3 in amino acids: CASSILPSGSGTGELFF. CDR3 nucleotide sequence: TGTGCCAGCAGCATCCTACCTAGCGGGAGTGGCACCGGGGAGCTGTTTTTT.

The chain carries TRBV5-1 and TRBJ2-1; TRBD2 aligns across 11 bases. CDR1 and CDR2 (germline): SGHRS, YFSETQ. The CDR3 runs to 16 residues. Unmatched junction bases numbered 8, after V lost 0 bases and J lost 9 bases. CDR3 coding DNA: TGCGCCAGCAGCTTGGACCCTAGCGGGAGGAGGGGTGAGCAGTTCTTC. Its translation is CASSLDPSGRRGEQFF.

This clone was counted a few times. The chain uses TRBV24-1 and TRBJ1-2; 8 positions agree with TRBD1. This CDR3 region has 12 residues. Trimming removed 9 bases from V and 2 bases from J; junction bases left unmatched: 1. Germline V gene data show CDR1 as KGHDR and CDR2 as SFDVKD. This chain's CDR3 is CATRDRNYGYTF. The CDR3 DNA reads as TGTGCCACCCGGGACAGGAACTATGGCTACACCTTC.

This chain joins TRBV10-3 and TRBJ1-1; TRBD1 matches 8 bases. The ends lost 2 bases at V and 8 bases at J; junction bases unmatched: 7. This CDR3 spans 14 amino acids. Looked up from germline, CDR1 is ENHRY and CDR2 is SYGVKD. CDR3 nucleotides: TGTGCCATCAGTGAGCCGGGGCGGACAGGGGAAGCTTTCTTT. Its protein product is CAISEPGRTGEAFF.

Only one count was recorded for this clone. The V and J genes are TRBV30 and TRBJ1-4; 8 bases agree with TRBD1. The CDR3 extends over 12 amino acids. Germline CDR1 is GTSNPN and CDR2 is SVGIG (reference sequence). Losses at the gene ends were 8 bases for V and 4 bases for J; bases not matched to a gene: 3. CDR3 sequence: CARTGNNEKLFF. The CDR3 nucleotides are TGTGCCAGGACAGGGAATAATGAAAAACTGTTTTTT.

V gene TRBV27 combines with J gene TRBJ2-7, with TRBD1 identical over 7 bases. The CDR3 consists of 15 residues. CDR1 and CDR2 (germline): MNHEY, SMNVEV (reference sequence). V lost 5 bases, J lost 6 bases, and 13 bases stayed unmatched. The CDR3 protein is CASSPTPTGLSEQYF. CDR3 in DNA: TGTGCCAGCAGTCCCACCCCGACAGGGTTATCCGAGCAGTACTTC.

V gene TRBV7-9 combines with J gene TRBJ2-7; TRBD2 matches at 8 bases. CDR1 and CDR2 (germline): SEHNR, FQNEAQ (reference sequence). The CDR3 has 15 residues. The V and J ends lost 3 bases and 4 bases, in that order; junction bases with no gene match: 8. DNA of the CDR3: TGTGCCAGCAGCTTTGGTGCGGGAGGTATGTACGAGCAGTACTTC. This translates into CASSFGAGGMYEQYF.

The genes are TRBV6-5 and TRBJ2-5; D is undetermined. Per the germline V gene, CDR1 is MNHEY and CDR2 is SVGAGI. CDR3 length equals 12 residues. Trimming took off 8 bases at V and 1 base at J, with 8 bases between the two ends. The CDR3 region is CASRLIQETQYF. The CDR3 DNA reads as TGTGCCAGCCGACTGATCCAAGAGACCCAGTACTTC.

The V call is TRBV29-1, the J call TRBJ2-7; 10 nucleotides match TRBD1. After removal of 6 bases from V and 1 base from J, the junction contained 6 bases not matched to a gene. CDR1 is SQVTM, CDR2 ANQGSEA, per germline. The CDR3 covers 14 residues. The CDR3 DNA sequence: TGCAGCGTCCGGGACAGGGGTGTTTCCTACGAGCAGTACTTC. This sequence encodes CSVRDRGVSYEQYF.

The chain couples TRBV18 to TRBJ2-7, with 10 bases aligning to TRBD1. Losses at the gene ends were 2 bases for V and 5 bases for J; bases not matched to a gene: 6. The CDR3 totals 15 residues. CDR1 is KGHSH and CDR2 is LQKENI in the germline V gene. The CDR3 bases are TGTGCCAGCTCACCAATTGGACAGGGGGGGAACGAGCAGTACTTC. Amino acid sequence: CASSPIGQGGNEQYF. Complete variable domain (other parts from reference TRBV18 and TRBJ2-7): NAGVMQNPRHLVRRRGQEARLRCSPMKGHSHVYWYRQLPEEGLKFMVYLQKENIIDESGMPKERFSAEFPKEGPSILRIQQVVRGDSAAYFCASSPIGQGGNEQYFGPGTRLTVT.

V usage is TRBV29-1 and J usage is TRBJ1-5; 11 bases are shared with TRBD1. Per the germline V gene, CDR1 is SQVTM and CDR2 is ANQGSEA. This CDR3 has 14 residues. The J segment lost 5 bases and the V segment lost 6 bases, leaving 6 bases of the junction unmatched. CDR3 in amino acids: CSVGTGGSDQPQHF. CDR3 nucleotides: TGCAGCGTCGGGACAGGGGGTAGTGATCAGCCCCAGCATTTT.

The rearrangement uses TRBV28 and TRBJ2-7; 7 bases are shared with TRBD2. The V and J ends lost 7 bases and 7 bases, in that order; junction bases with no gene match: 7. Germline V gene sequence: CDR1 MDHEN, CDR2 SYDVKM. The CDR3 sequence is 12 residues long. CDR3 coding DNA: TGTGCCAGCAACTCCCCCGGGGGGGAGCAGTACTTC. Protein: CASNSPGGEQYF.

J is TRBJ2-5 and V is TRBV7-3; D not resolved. CDR1 is SGHTA, CDR2 FQGTGA, per germline. The V and J ends lost 5 bases and 3 bases respectively, with 10 bases between them. The CDR3 runs to 13 residues. CDR3 residues: CASSTYSEETQYF. DNA for the CDR3: TGTGCCAGCAGCACTTACTCGGAAGAGACCCAGTACTTC. Supplemented by reference TRBV7-3 and TRBJ2-5, the full variable domain reads GAGVSQTPSNKVTEKGKYVELRCDPISGHTALYWYRQSLGQGPEFLIYFQGTGAADDSGLPNDRFFAVRPEGSVSTLKIQRTERGDSAVYLCASSTYSEETQYFGPGTRLLVL.

V usage is TRBV7-2 and J usage is TRBJ2-1, with TRBD1 matching over 10 bases. Germline V gene lookup returns CDR1 SGHTA and CDR2 FQGNSA. V gave up 5 bases and J gave up 6 bases; unmatched junction bases: 4. The CDR3 runs 14 residues. The CDR3 is CASSRDRGPNEQFF. The CDR3, as DNA: TGTGCCAGCAGCCGGGACAGGGGACCCAATGAGCAGTTCTTC.